This T cell receptor (beta chain) was identified during a study of shared clonotypes between healthy human individuals. Naive CD8 cells lacked CD45RO, underwent positive selection for CCR7 and left out terminally differentiated effector memory CD45RA+ cells. Nashville, Tennessee was home to all donors, each a Caucasian adult. The data were produced by immunoSEQ multiplex PCR, yet TCRdb's version contains in-frame clones alone and is incomplete. The sample yields about 700,000 clones, around 92% seen once. The sample comprised naive CD8+ T cells sorted from blood. The sequence derives from a man younger than 40 in good health.

This CDR3 is CASSPGQGSQETQYF. CDR3 DNA: TGTGCCAGCAGCCCCGGACAGGGTAGTCAAGAGACCCAGTACTTC. This chain connects TRBV7-9 to TRBJ2-5; 8 bases map to TRBD1. The CDR3 has 15 amino acids. V was pared by 5 bases and J by 2 bases, with 7 bases of the junction left unmatched. Germline assignment: CDR1 SEHNR and CDR2 FQNEAQ (reference sequence).